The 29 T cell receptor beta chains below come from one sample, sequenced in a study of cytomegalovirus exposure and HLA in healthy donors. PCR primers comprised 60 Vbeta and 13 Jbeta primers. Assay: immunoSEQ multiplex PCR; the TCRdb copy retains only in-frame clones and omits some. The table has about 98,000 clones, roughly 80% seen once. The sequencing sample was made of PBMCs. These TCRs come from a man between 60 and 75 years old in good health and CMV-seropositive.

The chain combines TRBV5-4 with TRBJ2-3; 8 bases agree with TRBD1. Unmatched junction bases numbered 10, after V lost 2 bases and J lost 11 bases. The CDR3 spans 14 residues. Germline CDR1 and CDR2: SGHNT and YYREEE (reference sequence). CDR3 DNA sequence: TGTGCCAGCAGCTTTGGTGGCCACAGGGGGGAGCAGTATTTT. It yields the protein CASSFGGHRGEQYF.

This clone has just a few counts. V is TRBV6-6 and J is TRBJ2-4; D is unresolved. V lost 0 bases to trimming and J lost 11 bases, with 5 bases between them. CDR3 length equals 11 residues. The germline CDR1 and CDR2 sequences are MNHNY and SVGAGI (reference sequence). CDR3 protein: CASSYSYFQYF. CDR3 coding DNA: TGTGCCAGCAGTTACTCGTACTTTCAGTACTTC.

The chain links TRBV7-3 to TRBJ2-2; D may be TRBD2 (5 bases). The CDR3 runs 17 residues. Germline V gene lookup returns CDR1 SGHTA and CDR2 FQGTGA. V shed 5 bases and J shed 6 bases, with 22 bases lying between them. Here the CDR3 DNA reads TGTGCCAGCAGCACCCATCACGGGGTAAATCGAGCCGGGGAGCTGTTTTTT. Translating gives CASSTHHGVNRAGELFF.

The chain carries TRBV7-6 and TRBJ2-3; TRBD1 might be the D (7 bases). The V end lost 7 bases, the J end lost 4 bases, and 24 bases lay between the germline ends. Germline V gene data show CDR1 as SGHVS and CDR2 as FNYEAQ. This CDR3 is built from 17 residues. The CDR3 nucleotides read TGTGCCAGCACCCCTAGGAGGGGGCCAGTTGGTTCAGATACGCAGTATTTT. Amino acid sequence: CASTPRRGPVGSDTQYF.

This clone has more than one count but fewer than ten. CDR3 bases: TGCGCCAGCAGCTTGGGGGCAGCCCTGAACACTGAAGCTTTCTTT. This codes for CASSLGAALNTEAFF. V is TRBV5-1 and J is TRBJ1-1; D call uncertain. From germline, CDR1 is SGHRS and CDR2 YFSETQ. The CDR3 is made up of 15 amino acids. Trimming took 0 bases from V and 0 from J, leaving 9 bases between them.

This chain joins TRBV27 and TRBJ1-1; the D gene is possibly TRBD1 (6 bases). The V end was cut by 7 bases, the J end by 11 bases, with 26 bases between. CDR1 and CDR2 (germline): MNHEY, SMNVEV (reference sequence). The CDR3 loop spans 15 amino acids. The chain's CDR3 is CASIHTGTSQKMAFF. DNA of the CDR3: TGTGCCAGCATACACACCGGGACATCCCAAAAGATGGCTTTCTTT.

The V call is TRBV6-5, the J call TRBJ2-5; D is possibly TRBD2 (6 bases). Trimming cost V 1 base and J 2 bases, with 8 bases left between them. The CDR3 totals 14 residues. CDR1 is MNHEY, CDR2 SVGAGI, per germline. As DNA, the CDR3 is TGTGCCAGCAGTTACTTGGCGGGGCAAGAGACCCAGTACTTC. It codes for CASSYLAGQETQYF.

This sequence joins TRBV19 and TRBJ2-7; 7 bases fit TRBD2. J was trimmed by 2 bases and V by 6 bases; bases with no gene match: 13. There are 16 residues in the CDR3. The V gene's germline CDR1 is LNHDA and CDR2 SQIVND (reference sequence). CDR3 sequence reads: CASSIGGLSATYEQYF. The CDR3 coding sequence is TGTGCCAGTAGCATTGGGGGACTAAGTGCGACCTACGAGCAGTACTTC.

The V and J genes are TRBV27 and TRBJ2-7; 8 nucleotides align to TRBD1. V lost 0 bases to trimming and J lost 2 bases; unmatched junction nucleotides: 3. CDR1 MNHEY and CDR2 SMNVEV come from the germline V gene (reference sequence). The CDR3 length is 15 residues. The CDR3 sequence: CASSLSGQGTYEQYF. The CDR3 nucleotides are TGTGCCAGCAGTTTATCAGGACAGGGCACCTACGAGCAGTACTTC.

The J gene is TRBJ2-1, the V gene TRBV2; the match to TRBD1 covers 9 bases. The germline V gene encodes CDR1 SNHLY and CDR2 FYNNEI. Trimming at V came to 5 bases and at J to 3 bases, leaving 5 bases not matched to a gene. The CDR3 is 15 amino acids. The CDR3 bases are TGTGCCAGCAGTCCGGGACAGGGCTTCTACAATGAGCAGTTCTTC. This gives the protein CASSPGQGFYNEQFF.

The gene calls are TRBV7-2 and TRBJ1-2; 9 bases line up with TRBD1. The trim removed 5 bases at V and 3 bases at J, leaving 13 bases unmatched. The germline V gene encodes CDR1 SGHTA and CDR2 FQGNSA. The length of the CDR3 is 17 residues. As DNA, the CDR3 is TGTGCCAGCAGCGATGCTCCCGGGACAGGGTTGGACTATGGCTACACCTTC. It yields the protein CASSDAPGTGLDYGYTF. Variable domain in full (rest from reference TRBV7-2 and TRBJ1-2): GAGVSQSPSNKVTEKGKDVELRCDPISGHTALYWYRQSLGQGLEFLIYFQGNSAPDKSGLPSDRFSAERTGGSVSTLTIQRTQQEDSAVYLCASSDAPGTGLDYGYTFGSGTRLTVV.

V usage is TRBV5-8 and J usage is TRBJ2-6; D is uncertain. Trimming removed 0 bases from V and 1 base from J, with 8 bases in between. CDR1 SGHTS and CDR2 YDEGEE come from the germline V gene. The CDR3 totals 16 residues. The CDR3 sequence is CASSLVQPSGANVLTF. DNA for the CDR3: TGTGCCAGCAGCTTGGTACAGCCTTCTGGGGCCAACGTCCTGACTTTC. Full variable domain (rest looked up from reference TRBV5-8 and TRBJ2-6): EAGVTQSPTHLIKTRGQQATLRCSPISGHTSVYWYQQALGLGLQFLLWYDEGEERNRGNFPPRFSGRQFPNYSSELNVNALELEDSALYLCASSLVQPSGANVLTFGAGSRLTVL.

The CDR3 is CASNYGNTGELFF. DNA of the CDR3: TGTGCCAGCAATTACGGGAACACCGGGGAGCTGTTTTTT. The V gene is TRBV2, the J gene TRBJ2-2; D is uncertain. The CDR3 covers 13 residues. Deletions cut 7 bases from V and 1 base from J, with 7 bases between. Germline CDR1 SNHLY, CDR2 FYNNEI.

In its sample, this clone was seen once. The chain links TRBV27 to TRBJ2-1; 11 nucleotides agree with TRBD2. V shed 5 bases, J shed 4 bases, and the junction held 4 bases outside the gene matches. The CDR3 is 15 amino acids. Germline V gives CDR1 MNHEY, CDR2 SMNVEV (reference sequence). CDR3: CASSPTSGVYNEQFF. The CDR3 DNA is TGTGCCAGCAGTCCGACTAGCGGGGTATACAATGAGCAGTTCTTC.

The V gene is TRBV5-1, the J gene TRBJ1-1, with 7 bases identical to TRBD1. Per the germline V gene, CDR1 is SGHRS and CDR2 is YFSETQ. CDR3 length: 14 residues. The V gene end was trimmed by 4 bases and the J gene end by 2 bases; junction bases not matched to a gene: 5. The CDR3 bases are TGCGCCAGCAGCCTCCGGGACAGCAACACTGAAGCTTTCTTT. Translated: CASSLRDSNTEAFF.

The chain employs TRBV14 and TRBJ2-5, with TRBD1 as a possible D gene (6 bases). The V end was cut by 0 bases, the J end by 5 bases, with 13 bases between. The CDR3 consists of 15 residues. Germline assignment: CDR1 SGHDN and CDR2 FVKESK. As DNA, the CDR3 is TGTGCCAGCAGCCAAGAACAACAGGGAGTGGAGACCCAGTACTTC. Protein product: CASSQEQQGVETQYF. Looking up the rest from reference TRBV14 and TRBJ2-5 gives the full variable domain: EAGVTQFPSHSVIEKGQTVTLRCDPISGHDNLYWYRRVMGKEIKFLLHFVKESKQDESGMPNNRFLAERTGGTYSTLKVQPAELEDSGVYFCASSQEQQGVETQYFGPGTRLLVL.

Here the CDR3 reads CASSSGGEQFF. In DNA, the CDR3 is TGTGCCAGCAGCTCCGGGGGTGAGCAGTTCTTC. The chain links TRBV5-4 to TRBJ2-1, with a possible D match to TRBD2 (6 bases). V was shortened by 3 bases and J by 9 bases, with 7 bases between the two germline ends. The CDR3 is 11 residues long. CDR1 is SGHNT, CDR2 YYREEE, per germline (reference sequence).

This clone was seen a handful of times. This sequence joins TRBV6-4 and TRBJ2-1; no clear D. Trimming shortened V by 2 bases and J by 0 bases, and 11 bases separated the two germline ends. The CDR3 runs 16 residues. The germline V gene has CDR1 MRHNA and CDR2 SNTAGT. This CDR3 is CASSDLESSSYNEQFF. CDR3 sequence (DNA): TGTGCCAGCAGTGACCTTGAGTCTAGCTCCTACAATGAGCAGTTCTTC.

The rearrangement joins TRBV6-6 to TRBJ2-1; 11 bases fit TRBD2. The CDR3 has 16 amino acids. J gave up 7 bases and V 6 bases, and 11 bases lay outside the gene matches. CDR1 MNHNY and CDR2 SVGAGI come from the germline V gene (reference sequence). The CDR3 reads CASRVLAGGWINEQFF. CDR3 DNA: TGTGCCAGCAGGGTCCTAGCGGGGGGCTGGATTAATGAGCAGTTCTTC.

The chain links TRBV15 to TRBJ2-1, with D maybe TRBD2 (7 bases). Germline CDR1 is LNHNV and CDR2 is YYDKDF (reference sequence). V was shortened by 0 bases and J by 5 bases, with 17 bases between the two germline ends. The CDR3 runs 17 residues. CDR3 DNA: TGTGCCACCAGCAGAGAGGGGGGGCTAGCCCTCAACAATGAGCAGTTCTTC. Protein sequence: CATSREGGLALNNEQFF.

DNA of the CDR3: TGTGCCAGCAGCTCTAGCCCGGGGGGGACCCAGTACTTC. This encodes CASSSSPGGTQYF. This chain connects TRBV5-4 to TRBJ2-5; TRBD2 aligns across 7 bases. The ends lost 3 bases at V and 7 bases at J; junction bases unmatched: 6. The germline CDR1 and CDR2 sequences are SGHNT and YYREEE (reference sequence). The CDR3 has 13 residues.

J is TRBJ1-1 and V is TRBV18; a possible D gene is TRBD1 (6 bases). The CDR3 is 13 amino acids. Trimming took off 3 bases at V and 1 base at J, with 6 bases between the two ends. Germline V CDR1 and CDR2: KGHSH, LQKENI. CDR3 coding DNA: TGTGCCAGCTCACCGGGGGCGAACACTGAAGCTTTCTTT. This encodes CASSPGANTEAFF.

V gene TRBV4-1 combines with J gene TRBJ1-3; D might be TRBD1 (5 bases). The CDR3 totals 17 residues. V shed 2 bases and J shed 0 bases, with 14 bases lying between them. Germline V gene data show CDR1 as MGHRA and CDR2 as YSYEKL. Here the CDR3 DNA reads TGCGCCAGCAGCCAATCCCCGGGGGTGAGCTCTGGAAACACCATATATTTT. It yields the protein CASSQSPGVSSGNTIYF.

The CDR3 DNA reads TGTGCCAGCAGCCCGGTAACGGCTAATGAAAAACTGTTTTTT. It specifies CASSPVTANEKLFF. This chain joins TRBV5-5 and TRBJ1-4; D is undetermined. CDR3 length equals 14 residues. CDR1 is SGHKS, CDR2 YYEKEE, per germline (reference sequence). The V and J ends lost 4 bases and 3 bases respectively, with 10 bases between them.

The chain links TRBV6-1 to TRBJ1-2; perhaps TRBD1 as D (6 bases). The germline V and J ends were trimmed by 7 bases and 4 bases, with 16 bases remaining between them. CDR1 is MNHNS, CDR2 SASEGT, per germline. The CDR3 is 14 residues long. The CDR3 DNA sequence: TGTGCCAGCACCCCGGACAGACACTCCTATGGCTACACCTTC. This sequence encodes CASTPDRHSYGYTF.

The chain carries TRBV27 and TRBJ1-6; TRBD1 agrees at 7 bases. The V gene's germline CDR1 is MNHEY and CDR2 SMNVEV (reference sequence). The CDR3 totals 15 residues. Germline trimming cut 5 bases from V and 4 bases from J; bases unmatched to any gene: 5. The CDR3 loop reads CASSDRALYNSPLHF. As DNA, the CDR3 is TGTGCCAGCAGTGACAGGGCCCTTTATAATTCACCCCTCCACTTT.

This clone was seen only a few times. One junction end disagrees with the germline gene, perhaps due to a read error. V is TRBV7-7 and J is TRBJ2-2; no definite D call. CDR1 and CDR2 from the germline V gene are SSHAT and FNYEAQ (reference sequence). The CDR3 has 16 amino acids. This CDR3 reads CASSLTSSGNTGELFF. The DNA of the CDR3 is TGTGCTAGCAGCTTGACGTCCTCAGGGAACACCGGGGAGCTGTTTTTT.

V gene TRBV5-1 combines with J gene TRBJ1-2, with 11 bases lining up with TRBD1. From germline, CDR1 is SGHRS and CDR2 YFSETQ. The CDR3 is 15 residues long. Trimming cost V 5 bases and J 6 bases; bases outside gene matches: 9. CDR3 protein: CASSQDRGQEDGYTF. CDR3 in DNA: TGCGCCAGCAGTCAGGACAGGGGGCAGGAGGATGGCTACACCTTC.

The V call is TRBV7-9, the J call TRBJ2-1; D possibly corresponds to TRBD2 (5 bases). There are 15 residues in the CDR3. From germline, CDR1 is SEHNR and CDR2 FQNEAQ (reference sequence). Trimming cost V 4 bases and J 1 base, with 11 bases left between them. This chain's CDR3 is CASSSGLHSYNEQFF. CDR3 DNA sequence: TGTGCCAGCAGCTCCGGACTGCATTCCTACAATGAGCAGTTCTTC.